The 14 T cell receptor beta chains given below trace back to one sample, sequenced in a study of somatic mutations in cytotoxic T cells in rheumatoid arthritis. Only in-frame clones appear in the TCRdb table, and some are missing; sequencing was by immunoSEQ multiplex PCR. The table lists 3,500 to 5,000 clones, about 89% of them singletons. The specimen sequenced was CD8+ T cells sorted from blood. These receptors all come from a woman aged 65 to 85 with rheumatoid arthritis.

CDR3: CASSISSSYNEQFF. In DNA, the CDR3 is TGTGCCAGTAGTATATCCTCCAGCTACAATGAGCAGTTCTTC. The V and J genes are TRBV19 and TRBJ2-1; D remains ambiguous. Germline V lookup: CDR1 LNHDA, CDR2 SQIVND (reference sequence). CDR3 length: 14 residues. V was trimmed by 2 bases and J by 3 bases, leaving 8 bases between them.

V is TRBV5-4 and J is TRBJ1-6; D is possibly TRBD1 (5 bases). The V and J ends lost 2 bases and 8 bases respectively, with 8 bases between them. Per the germline V gene, CDR1 is SGHNT and CDR2 is YYREEE (reference sequence). This CDR3 spans 13 amino acids. CDR3 DNA sequence: TGTGCCAGCAGCTTTGAAGGGGATTCACCCCTCCACTTT. Translation: CASSFEGDSPLHF.

V is TRBV5-1 and J is TRBJ2-7; D is possibly TRBD1 (6 bases). The CDR3 length is 15 residues. Looked up from germline, CDR1 is SGHRS and CDR2 is YFSETQ. V was pared by 2 bases and J by 1 base, with 13 bases between. The CDR3 spells CASSFEGTPSYEQYF. For the CDR3, the DNA is TGCGCCAGCAGCTTCGAAGGGACACCTTCCTACGAGCAGTACTTC.

The CDR3 sequence is CASSLRTRQGTWETQYF. The DNA for the CDR3 is TGTGCCAGCAGCTTACGAACCCGACAGGGAACTTGGGAGACCCAGTACTTC. V usage is TRBV5-5 and J usage is TRBJ2-5; 7 nucleotides line up with TRBD1. The CDR3 has 17 residues. V dropped 2 bases and J dropped 5; count of bases not matched to a gene: 15. Germline V CDR1 and CDR2: SGHKS, YYEKEE (reference sequence). The full variable domain, rest sourced from reference TRBV5-5 and TRBJ2-5, is DAGVTQSPTHLIKTRGQQVTLRCSPISGHKSVSWYQQVLGQGPQFIFQYYEKEERGRGNFPDRFSARQFPNYSSELNVNALLLGDSALYLCASSLRTRQGTWETQYFGPGTRLLVL.

The CDR3 spells CASSQVSGEETQYF. The DNA of the CDR3 is TGCGCCAGCAGCCAAGTTTCCGGGGAAGAGACCCAGTACTTC. The chain employs TRBV4-1 and TRBJ2-5, with D perhaps TRBD2 (5 bases). With 1 base removed from V and 3 bases from J, the gap between germline ends came to 9 bases. CDR3 size: 14 residues. Germline CDR1 is MGHRA and CDR2 is YSYEKL.

The J gene is TRBJ2-2, the V gene TRBV5-1, with 7 bases matching TRBD1. This CDR3 spans 16 amino acids. CDR1 and CDR2 from the germline V gene are SGHRS and YFSETQ. V gave up 2 bases and J gave up 5 bases; unmatched junction bases: 9. The CDR3: CASSFATGLSTGELFF. The CDR3 nucleotides read TGCGCCAGCAGCTTCGCGACAGGGTTATCGACCGGGGAGCTGTTTTTT.

Comment on this clone: In the same sample, other DNA sequences code for this CDR3. J is TRBJ1-6 and V is TRBV2; D gene uncertain. V lost 7 bases, J lost 6 bases, and 13 bases lay in between. The CDR3 contains 14 residues. Germline values: CDR1 SNHLY, CDR2 FYNNEI. This CDR3 reads CASKEGLSNSPLHF. DNA of the CDR3: TGTGCCAGCAAAGAGGGCCTAAGTAATTCACCCCTCCACTTT.

This clone has only a few counts. The CDR3 loop reads CASSPGEGRSEAFF. CDR3 bases: TGTGCCAGCAGCCCTGGGGAGGGTAGATCTGAAGCTTTCTTT. The chain uses TRBV7-6 and TRBJ1-1; D not resolved. Germline CDR1 reads SGHVS; CDR2 reads FNYEAQ. This CDR3 region has 14 residues. Trimming took off 5 bases at V and 6 bases at J, with 16 bases between the two ends. Based on the CDR3 plus reference TRBV7-6 and TRBJ1-1, the full variable domain is GAGVSQSPRYKVTKRGQDVALRCDPISGHVSLYWYRQALGQGPEFLTYFNYEAQQDKSGLPNDRFSAERPEGSISTLTIQRTEQRDSAMYRCASSPGEGRSEAFFGQGTRLTVV.

The chain couples TRBV4-1 to TRBJ2-7, with TRBD1 matching 8 bases. V trimming: 4 bases; J trimming: 4 bases; junction bases outside the gene matches: 9. CDR1 MGHRA and CDR2 YSYEKL come from the germline V gene. The CDR3 runs to 15 residues. The CDR3 sequence is CASSRAGQGGYEQYF. CDR3 sequence (DNA): TGCGCCAGCAGCCGAGCTGGACAGGGAGGTTACGAGCAGTACTTC.

V gene TRBV11-2 combines with J gene TRBJ1-5; tentatively, D is TRBD1 (5 bases). The length of the CDR3 is 15 residues. V lost 5 bases, J lost 2 bases, and 13 bases lay in between. Germline V gives CDR1 SGHAT, CDR2 FQNNGV. CDR3 DNA sequence: TGTGCCAGCAGCCGCGAGGAGGGACGCAATCAGCCCCAGCATTTT. Translating gives CASSREEGRNQPQHF.

The V gene is TRBV7-3, the J gene TRBJ1-2; possible D gene TRBD1, 6 bases. V was pared by 1 base and J by 7 bases, with 10 bases between. Germline CDR1 reads SGHTA; CDR2 reads FQGTGA. The CDR3 loop spans 13 amino acids. DNA of the CDR3: TGTGCCAGCAGCTTAAAGGGGGATCCTGGCTACACCTTC. It is translated as CASSLKGDPGYTF.

This clone was seen just once. This chain links TRBV6-1 with TRBJ2-1; 8 positions agree with TRBD1. Germline V gene sequence: CDR1 MNHNS, CDR2 SASEGT. This CDR3 has 12 amino acids. V shed 6 bases, J shed 9 bases, and the junction held 4 bases outside the gene matches. The CDR3 DNA follows: TGTGCCAGCAGCCACAGGGGGTTTGAGCAGTTCTTC. It specifies CASSHRGFEQFF.

This chain links TRBV10-3 with TRBJ2-7, with D possibly TRBD1 on 8 matching bases. This CDR3 region has 14 residues. Per germline, CDR1 ENHRY and CDR2 SYGVKD. Trimming removed 2 bases at V and 7 bases at J, with 15 bases between. In nucleotides, the CDR3 is TGTGCCATCAGTGAGACGGAACAGGGGGGGGAGCAGTACTTC. Protein product: CAISETEQGGEQYF.

The V gene is TRBV4-1, the J gene TRBJ1-1; D is unresolved. Germline CDR1 and CDR2: MGHRA and YSYEKL. The CDR3 extends over 15 amino acids. V lost 1 base and J 4 bases, leaving 13 bases between the germline ends. Here the CDR3 reads CASSQVAEFLTEAFF. CDR3 bases: TGCGCCAGCAGCCAAGTAGCAGAGTTTCTCACTGAAGCTTTCTTT.